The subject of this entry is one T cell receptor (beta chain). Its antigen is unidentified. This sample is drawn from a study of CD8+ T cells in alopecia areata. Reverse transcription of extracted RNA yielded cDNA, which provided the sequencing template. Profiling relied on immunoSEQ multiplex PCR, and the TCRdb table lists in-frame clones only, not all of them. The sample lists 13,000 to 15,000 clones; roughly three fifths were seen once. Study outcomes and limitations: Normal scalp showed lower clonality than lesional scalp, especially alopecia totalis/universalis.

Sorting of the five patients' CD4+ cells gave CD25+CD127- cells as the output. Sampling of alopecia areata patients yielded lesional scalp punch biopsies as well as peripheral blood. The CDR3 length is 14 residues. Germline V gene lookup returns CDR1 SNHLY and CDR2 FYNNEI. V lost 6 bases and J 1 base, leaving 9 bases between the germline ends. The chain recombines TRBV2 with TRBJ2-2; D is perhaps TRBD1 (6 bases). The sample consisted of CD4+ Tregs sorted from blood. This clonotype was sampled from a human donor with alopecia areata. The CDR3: CASRPGQNTGELFF. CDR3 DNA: TGTGCCAGCAGGCCGGGACAGAACACCGGGGAGCTGTTTTTT.